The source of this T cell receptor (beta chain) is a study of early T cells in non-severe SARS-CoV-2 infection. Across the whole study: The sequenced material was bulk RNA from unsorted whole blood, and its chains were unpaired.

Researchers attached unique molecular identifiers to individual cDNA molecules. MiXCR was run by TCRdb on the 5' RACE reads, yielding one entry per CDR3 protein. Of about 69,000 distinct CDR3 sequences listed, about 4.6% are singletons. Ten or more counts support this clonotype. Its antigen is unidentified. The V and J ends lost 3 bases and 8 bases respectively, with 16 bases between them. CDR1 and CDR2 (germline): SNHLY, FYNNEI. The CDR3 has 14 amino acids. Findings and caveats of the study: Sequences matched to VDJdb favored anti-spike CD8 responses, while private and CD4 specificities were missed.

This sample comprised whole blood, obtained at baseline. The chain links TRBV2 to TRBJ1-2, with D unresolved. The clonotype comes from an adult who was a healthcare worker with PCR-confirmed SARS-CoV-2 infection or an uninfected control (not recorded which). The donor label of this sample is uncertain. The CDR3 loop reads CASSERAVREGYTF. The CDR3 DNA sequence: TGTGCCAGCAGTGAGAGGGCAGTGCGGGAGGGCTACACCTTC.